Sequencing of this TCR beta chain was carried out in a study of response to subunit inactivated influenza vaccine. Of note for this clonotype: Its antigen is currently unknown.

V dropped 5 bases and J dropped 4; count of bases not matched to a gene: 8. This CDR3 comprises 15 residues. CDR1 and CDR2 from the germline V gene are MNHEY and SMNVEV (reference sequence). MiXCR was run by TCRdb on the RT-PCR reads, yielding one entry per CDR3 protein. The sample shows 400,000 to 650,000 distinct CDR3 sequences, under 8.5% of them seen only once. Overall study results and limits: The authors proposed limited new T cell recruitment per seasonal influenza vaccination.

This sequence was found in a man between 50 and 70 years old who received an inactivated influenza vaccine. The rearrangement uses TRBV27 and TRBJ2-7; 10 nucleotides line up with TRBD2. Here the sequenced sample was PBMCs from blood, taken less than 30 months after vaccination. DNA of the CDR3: TGTGCCAGCAGTAGGCTAGCGGGAGAGATTTACGAGCAGTACTTC. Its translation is CASSRLAGEIYEQYF.